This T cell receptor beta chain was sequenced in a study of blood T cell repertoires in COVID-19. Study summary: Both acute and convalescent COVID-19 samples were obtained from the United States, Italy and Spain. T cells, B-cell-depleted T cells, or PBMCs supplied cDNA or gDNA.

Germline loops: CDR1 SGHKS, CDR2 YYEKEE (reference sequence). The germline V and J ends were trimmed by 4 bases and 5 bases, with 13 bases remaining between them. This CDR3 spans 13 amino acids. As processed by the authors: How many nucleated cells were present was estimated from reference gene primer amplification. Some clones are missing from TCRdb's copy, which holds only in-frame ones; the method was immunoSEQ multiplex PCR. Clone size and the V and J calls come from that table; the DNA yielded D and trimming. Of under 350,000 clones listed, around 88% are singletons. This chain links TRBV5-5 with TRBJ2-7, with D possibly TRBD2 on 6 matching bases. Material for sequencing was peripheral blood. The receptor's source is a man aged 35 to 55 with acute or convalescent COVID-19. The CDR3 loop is CASSPRGWDEQYF. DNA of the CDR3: TGTGCCAGCAGCCCGCGGGGATGGGACGAGCAGTACTTC.